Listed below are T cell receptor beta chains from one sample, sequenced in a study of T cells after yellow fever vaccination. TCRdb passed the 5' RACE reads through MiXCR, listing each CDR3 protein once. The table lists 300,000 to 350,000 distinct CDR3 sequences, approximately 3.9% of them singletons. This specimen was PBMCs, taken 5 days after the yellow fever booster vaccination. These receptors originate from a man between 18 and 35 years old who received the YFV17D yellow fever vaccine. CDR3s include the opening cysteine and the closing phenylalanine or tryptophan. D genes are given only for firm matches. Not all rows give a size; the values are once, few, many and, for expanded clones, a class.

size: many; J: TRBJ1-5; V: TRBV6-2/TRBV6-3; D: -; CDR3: CASTKERGQPQHF; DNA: TGTGCCAGCACCAAAGAACGCGGTCAGCCCCAGCATTTT
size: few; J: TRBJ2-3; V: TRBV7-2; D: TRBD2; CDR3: CASSLAGLGTSGGAPDTQYF; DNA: TGTGCCAGCAGCTTAGCGGGTTTAGGGACTAGCGGGGGGGCCCCAGATACGCAGTATTTT
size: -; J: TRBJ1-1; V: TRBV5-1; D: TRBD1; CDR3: CASSLASGQGRTEAFF; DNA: TGCGCCAGCAGCTTGGCCTCGGGACAGGGAAGGACTGAAGCTTTCTTT
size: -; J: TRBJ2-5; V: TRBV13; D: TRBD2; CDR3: CASSERGDQETQYF; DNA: TGTGCCAGCAGCGAGCGGGGGGACCAAGAGACCCAGTACTTC
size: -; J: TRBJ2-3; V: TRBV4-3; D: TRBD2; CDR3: CASSHLLAGGQDTQYF; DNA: TGCGCCAGCAGCCATCTCCTAGCGGGGGGGCAAGATACGCAGTATTTT
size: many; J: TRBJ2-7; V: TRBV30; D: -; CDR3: CAWSDSYEQYF; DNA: TGTGCCTGGAGTGACTCCTACGAGCAGTACTTC
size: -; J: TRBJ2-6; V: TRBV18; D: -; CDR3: CASSPSTGGANVLTF; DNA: TGTGCCAGCTCACCATCGACAGGAGGGGCCAACGTCCTGACTTTC
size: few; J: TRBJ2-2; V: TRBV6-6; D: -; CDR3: CASSPGQRDTGELFF; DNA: TGTGCCAGCAGCCCAGGGCAGCGTGACACCGGGGAGCTGTTTTTT
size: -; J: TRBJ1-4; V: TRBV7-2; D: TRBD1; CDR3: CASSWGYRTGSMRKLFF; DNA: TGTGCCAGCAGCTGGGGATACCGGACAGGGTCTATGCGAAAACTGTTTTTT
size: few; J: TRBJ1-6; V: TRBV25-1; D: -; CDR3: CASSEGVSSYNSPLHF; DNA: TGTGCCAGCAGTGAAGGGGTTAGCTCCTATAATTCACCCCTCCACTTT
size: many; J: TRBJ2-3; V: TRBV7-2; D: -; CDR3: CASSLRSGRGYTDTQYF; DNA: TGTGCCAGCAGCTTACGATCAGGACGGGGGTACACAGATACGCAGTATTTT
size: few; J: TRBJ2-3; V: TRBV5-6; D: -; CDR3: CASSLRRLGSDTQYF; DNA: TGTGCCAGCAGCTTGAGGAGGCTAGGTTCAGATACGCAGTATTTT
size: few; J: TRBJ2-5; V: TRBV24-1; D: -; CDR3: CATSDLWETGGTQYF; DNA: TGTGCCACCAGTGATTTGTGGGAGACCGGGGGGACCCAGTACTTC
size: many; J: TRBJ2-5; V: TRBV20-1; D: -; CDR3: CSARGLWHQETQYF; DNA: TGCAGTGCTCGGGGGCTATGGCACCAAGAGACCCAGTACTTC
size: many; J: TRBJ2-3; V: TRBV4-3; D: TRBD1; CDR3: CASSQGPGRDRETDTQYF; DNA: TGCGCCAGCAGCCAAGGACCAGGCCGGGACAGAGAAACAGATACGCAGTATTTT
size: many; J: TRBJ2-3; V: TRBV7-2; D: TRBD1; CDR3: CASRRDRGTDTQYF; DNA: TGTGCCAGCAGGAGGGACAGGGGGACAGATACGCAGTATTTT
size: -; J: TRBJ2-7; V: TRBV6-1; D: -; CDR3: CAVSLAGLIEQYF; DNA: TGTGCCGTCAGCTTAGCCGGGCTTATCGAGCAGTACTTC
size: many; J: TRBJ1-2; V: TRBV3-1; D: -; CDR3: CASSQGEAVDYGYTF; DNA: TGTGCCAGCAGCCAAGGGGAGGCAGTAGACTATGGCTACACCTTC
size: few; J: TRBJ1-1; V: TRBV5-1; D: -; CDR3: CASSLEGHIEAFF; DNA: TGCGCCAGCAGCTTGGAGGGACACATTGAAGCTTTCTTT
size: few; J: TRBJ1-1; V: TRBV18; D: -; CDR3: CASSTVLGGDTEAFF; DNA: TGTGCCAGCTCAACGGTCCTCGGGGGGGACACTGAAGCTTTCTTT
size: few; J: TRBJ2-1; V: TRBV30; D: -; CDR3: CAWSVVSWYDEQFF; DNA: TGTGCCTGGAGTGTAGTATCTTGGTATGATGAGCAGTTCTTC
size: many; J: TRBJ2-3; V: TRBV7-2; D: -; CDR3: CASSLVGPGRDTQYF; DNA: TGTGCCAGCAGCTTAGTCGGACCGGGAAGAGATACGCAGTATTTT